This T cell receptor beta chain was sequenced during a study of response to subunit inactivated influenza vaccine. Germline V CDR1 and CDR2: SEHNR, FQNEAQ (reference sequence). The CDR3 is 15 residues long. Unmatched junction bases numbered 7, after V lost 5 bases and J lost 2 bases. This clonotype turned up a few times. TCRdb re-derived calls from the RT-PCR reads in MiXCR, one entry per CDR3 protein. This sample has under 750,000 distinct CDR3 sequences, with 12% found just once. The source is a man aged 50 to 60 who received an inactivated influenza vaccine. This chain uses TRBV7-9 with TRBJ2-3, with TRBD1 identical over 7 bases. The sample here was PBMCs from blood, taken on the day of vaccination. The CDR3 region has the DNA TGTGCCAGCAGCGGCCGGGACAGCGACACAGATACGCAGTATTTT. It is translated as CASSGRDSDTDTQYF.